Below, one T cell receptor beta chain is given with its context. Clones were read by immunoSEQ multiplex PCR, and TCRdb kept only the in-frame ones, dropping some. The sample shows 100,000 or so clones, about 90% of them seen only once. This specimen belongs to a study of T cell changes during pregnancy in multiple sclerosis. Germline CDR1 and CDR2: SEHNR and FQNEAQ (reference sequence). The V and J ends lost 1 base and 2 bases respectively, with 6 bases between them. This CDR3 is 14 amino acids long. V is TRBV7-9 and J is TRBJ2-1; D is unresolved. The sample was peripheral blood, taken in the second trimester of pregnancy. This TCR was recovered from a female donor with multiple sclerosis, enrolled in a pregnancy study. The CDR3 coding sequence is TGTGCCAGCAGCTTAGAAAGCCCCTACAATGAGCAGTTCTTC. Translation gives CASSLESPYNEQFF.